The 20 T cell receptor beta chains below were found in one sample sequenced in a study of T cell responses to AZD1222 COVID-19 vaccine. Clones were read by immunoSEQ multiplex PCR, and TCRdb kept only the in-frame ones, dropping some. The sample consists of more than 110,000 clones, 92% of them appearing once. This material consisted of peripheral blood, taken on day 0 of AZD1222 vaccination. All receptors come from an adult in good health.

This sequence joins TRBV7-6 and TRBJ1-4, with D tentatively TRBD1 (6 bases). The CDR3 consists of 14 residues. The V end lost 4 bases, the J end lost 7 bases, and 13 bases lay between the germline ends. Germline V gives CDR1 SGHVS, CDR2 FNYEAQ. CDR3 nucleotides: TGTGCCAGCAGCTCCCAGGGGAGGGGTGAAAAACTGTTTTTT. This encodes CASSSQGRGEKLFF.

The CDR3 sequence: CASALRGPGNTIYF. CDR3 in DNA: TGTGCCAGCGCGCTAAGGGGACCCGGAAACACCATATATTTT. This chain uses TRBV27 with TRBJ1-3, with D maybe TRBD1 (5 bases). The germline V gene encodes CDR1 MNHEY and CDR2 SMNVEV (reference sequence). V lost 8 bases and J lost 4, with 15 bases in between. The CDR3 loop spans 14 amino acids.

This chain links TRBV7-8 with TRBJ1-6; D perhaps matches TRBD1 (5 bases). The CDR3 spans 14 residues. Germline values: CDR1 SGHVS, CDR2 FQNEAQ. V gave up 1 base and J gave up 8 bases, with 9 bases separating them. The CDR3 sequence is CASSLGDVYSPLHF. The CDR3, as DNA: TGTGCCAGCAGCTTAGGGGACGTTTATTCACCCCTCCACTTT.

The J gene is TRBJ2-1, the V gene TRBV5-1, with 7 nucleotides matching TRBD2. The germline V gene encodes CDR1 SGHRS and CDR2 YFSETQ. The CDR3 loop spans 13 amino acids. Losses at the gene ends were 4 bases for V and 12 bases for J; bases not matched to a gene: 10. This chain's CDR3 is CASSMILGGGQFF. The CDR3 DNA reads as TGCGCCAGCAGCATGATACTAGGCGGGGGGCAGTTCTTC.

This chain links TRBV10-2 with TRBJ2-1, with D possibly TRBD2 on 5 matching bases. Germline V gene sequence: CDR1 WSHSY, CDR2 SAAADI. The CDR3 runs to 15 residues. The V end was cut by 2 bases, the J end by 3 bases, with 11 bases between. The DNA of the CDR3 is TGCGCCAGCAGTGAGCCGCATGAGGGCTACAATGAGCAGTTCTTC. Its protein product is CASSEPHEGYNEQFF.

The chain combines TRBV7-9 with TRBJ2-7, with 8 bases aligning to TRBD1. The CDR3 is 14 amino acids. J lost 4 bases, V lost 3 bases, and 5 bases had no gene match. The germline V gene has CDR1 SEHNR and CDR2 FQNEAQ (reference sequence). CDR3 region: CASSFPGGGYEQYF. CDR3 nucleotides: TGTGCCAGCAGCTTTCCAGGGGGCGGATACGAGCAGTACTTC.

This clone turned up a few times. This sequence joins TRBV11-2 and TRBJ1-2; 7 nucleotides match TRBD1. The CDR3 is made up of 15 amino acids. V lost 1 base, J lost 2 bases, and 4 bases stayed unmatched. CDR1 is SGHAT, CDR2 FQNNGV, per germline. Here the CDR3 reads CASSLGSGGNYGYTF. CDR3 bases: TGTGCCAGCAGCTTAGGATCAGGGGGGAACTATGGCTACACCTTC.

V gene TRBV2 combines with J gene TRBJ1-2; 8 bases line up with TRBD1. V lost 2 bases and J lost 8; bases outside the gene matches: 10. This CDR3 region has 15 residues. Per germline, CDR1 SNHLY and CDR2 FYNNEI. The CDR3 DNA reads TGTGCCAGCAGTGAAAGTAGTCAGGGGGCTCGAGGCTACACCTTC. It encodes CASSESSQGARGYTF.

This chain uses TRBV25-1 with TRBJ1-4; 10 bases line up with TRBD1. J gave up 5 bases and V 4 bases, and 1 base lay outside the gene matches. Germline V gives CDR1 MGHDK, CDR2 SYGVNS. This CDR3 is 14 amino acids long. CDR3 protein: CASSGDRGNEKLFF. CDR3 nucleotides: TGTGCCAGCAGTGGGGACAGGGGAAATGAAAAACTGTTTTTT.

The chain uses TRBV27 and TRBJ1-5, with D hard to call. V was pared by 7 bases and J by 0 bases, with 13 bases between. CDR1 is MNHEY and CDR2 is SMNVEV in the germline V gene (reference sequence). The CDR3 is 15 residues long. CDR3 region: CASKGFGNSNQPQHF. The DNA of the CDR3 is TGTGCCAGCAAGGGATTTGGTAATAGCAATCAGCCCCAGCATTTT.

The chain joins TRBV3-1 (or the pseudogene TRBV3-2) to TRBJ2-7; D uncertain. Germline CDR1 LGHDT, CDR2 YNNKEL (reference sequence). Trimming left V 0 bases short and J 2 bases short, with 11 bases between. The CDR3 covers 15 residues. In DNA form, the CDR3 reads TGTGCCAGCAGCCAAGATCTTGGGCCCCCCTACGAGCAGTACTTC. Its protein product is CASSQDLGPPYEQYF.

This chain joins TRBV9 and TRBJ2-7, with a weak D call TRBD2 (5 bases). Germline V gives CDR1 SGDLS, CDR2 YYNGEE. This CDR3 contains 14 residues. V was clipped by 1 base and J by 2 bases, with 10 bases between them. As DNA, the CDR3 is TGTGCCAGCAGCGTACGCGACGGGGCCTACGAGCAGTACTTC. Translation gives CASSVRDGAYEQYF.

V usage is TRBV5-4 and J usage is TRBJ2-1; 8 positions agree with TRBD1. The germline gives CDR1 SGHNT, CDR2 YYREEE (reference sequence). There are 15 residues in the CDR3. Germline trimming cut 4 bases from V and 6 bases from J; bases unmatched to any gene: 9. This CDR3 reads CASSRGTGTPNEQFF. CDR3 coding DNA: TGTGCCAGCAGCCGCGGGACAGGCACACCCAATGAGCAGTTCTTC.

This chain connects TRBV28 to TRBJ1-3; no reliable D call. CDR1 and CDR2 (germline): MDHEN, SYDVKM. Trimming shortened V by 3 bases and J by 4 bases, and 16 bases separated the two germline ends. The CDR3 is 16 residues long. This CDR3 reads CASSFLSLTGGNTIYF. The CDR3 nucleotides read TGTGCCAGCAGTTTCCTCAGTCTAACGGGAGGAAACACCATATATTTT.

V and J are TRBV27 and TRBJ2-7; D call uncertain. The CDR3 loop spans 12 amino acids. Trimming cost V 2 bases and J 3 bases, with 5 bases left between them. Germline-derived CDR1 and CDR2 are MNHEY and SMNVEV (reference sequence). The DNA for the CDR3 is TGTGCCAGCAGTTTACTTGGCTACGAGCAGTACTTC. It is translated as CASSLLGYEQYF.

V gene TRBV5-1 combines with J gene TRBJ1-1, with D possibly being TRBD1 (5 bases). This CDR3 region has 14 residues. Trimming removed 0 bases from V and 7 bases from J, with 13 bases in between. Germline V gene sequence: CDR1 SGHRS, CDR2 YFSETQ. CDR3 sequence: CASSLAGQGSEAFF. DNA for the CDR3: TGCGCCAGCAGCTTGGCGGGCCAGGGTAGTGAAGCTTTCTTT.

This chain joins TRBV10-2 and TRBJ1-2; no reliable D call. This CDR3 region has 12 residues. V lost 7 bases and J lost 8, with 14 bases in between. Germline CDR1 WSHSY, CDR2 SAAADI. CDR3 amino acids: CASKGTVGGYTF. The CDR3 DNA is TGCGCCAGCAAAGGAACGGTCGGGGGCTACACCTTC.

This chain joins TRBV6-5 and TRBJ1-2; 9 bases align to TRBD1. The V and J ends lost 5 bases and 6 bases, in that order; junction bases with no gene match: 7. Germline lookup yields CDR1 MNHEY and CDR2 SVGAGI. CDR3 length: 14 residues. CDR3 coding DNA: TGTGCCAGCAGTAAACAGGGGGCGCAGCATGGCTACACCTTC. Amino acids: CASSKQGAQHGYTF.

The rearrangement links TRBV7-8 to TRBJ1-1; 7 bases match TRBD1. Germline loops: CDR1 SGHVS, CDR2 FQNEAQ. There are 13 residues in the CDR3. With 5 bases clipped from V and 3 bases from J, the junction kept 3 bases outside the gene matches. As DNA, the CDR3 is TGTGCCAGCAGCCCAGGGGGGTACACTGAAGCTTTCTTT. Translation: CASSPGGYTEAFF. Based on the CDR3 plus reference TRBV7-8 and TRBJ1-1, the full variable domain is GAGVSQSPRYKVAKRGQDVALRCDPISGHVSLFWYQQALGQGPEFLTYFQNEAQLDKSGLPSDRFFAERPEGSVSTLKIQRTQQEDSAVYLCASSPGGYTEAFFGQGTRLTVV.

The chain is built from TRBV9 and TRBJ1-3, with D hard to call. V lost 5 bases to trimming and J lost 4 bases, with 10 bases between them. The CDR3 sequence is 13 residues long. In germline, CDR1 is SGDLS, CDR2 YYNGEE. Written as DNA, the CDR3 is TGTGCCAGCAGTAACGTCCGGGGAAACACCATATATTTT. Amino acid sequence: CASSNVRGNTIYF. Drawing the rest from reference TRBV9 and TRBJ1-3, the complete variable domain is DSGVTQTPKHLITATGQRVTLRCSPRSGDLSVYWYQQSLDQGLQFLIQYYNGEERAKGNILERFSAQQFPDLHSELNLSSLELGDSALYFCASSNVRGNTIYFGEGSWLTVV.